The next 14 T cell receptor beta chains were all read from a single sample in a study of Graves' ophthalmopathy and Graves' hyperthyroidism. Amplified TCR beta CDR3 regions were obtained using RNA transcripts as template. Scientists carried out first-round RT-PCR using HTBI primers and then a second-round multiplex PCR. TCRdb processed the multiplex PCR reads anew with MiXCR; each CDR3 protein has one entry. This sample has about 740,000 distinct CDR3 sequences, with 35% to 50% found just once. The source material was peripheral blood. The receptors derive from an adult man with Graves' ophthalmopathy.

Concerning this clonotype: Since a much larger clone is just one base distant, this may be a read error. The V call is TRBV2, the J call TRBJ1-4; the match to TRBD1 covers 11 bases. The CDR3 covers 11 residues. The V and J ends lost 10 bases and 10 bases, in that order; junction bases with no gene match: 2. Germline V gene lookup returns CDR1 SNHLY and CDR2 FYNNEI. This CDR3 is CATGTGGKLFF. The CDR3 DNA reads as TGTGCCACCGGGACAGGGGGAAAACTGTTTTTT. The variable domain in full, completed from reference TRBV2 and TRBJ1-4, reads EPEVTQTPSHQVTQMGQEVILRCVPISNHLYFYWYRQILGQKVEFLVSFYNNEISEKSEIFDDQFSVERPDGSNFTLKIRSTKLEDSAMYFCATGTGGKLFFGSGTQLSVL.

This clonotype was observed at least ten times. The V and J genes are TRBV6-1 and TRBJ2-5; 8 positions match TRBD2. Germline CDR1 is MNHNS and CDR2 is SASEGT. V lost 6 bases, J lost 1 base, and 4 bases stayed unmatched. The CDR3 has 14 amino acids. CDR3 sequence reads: CASRGLDLQETQYF. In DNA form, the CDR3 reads TGTGCCAGCAGGGGACTAGACCTCCAAGAGACCCAGTACTTC.

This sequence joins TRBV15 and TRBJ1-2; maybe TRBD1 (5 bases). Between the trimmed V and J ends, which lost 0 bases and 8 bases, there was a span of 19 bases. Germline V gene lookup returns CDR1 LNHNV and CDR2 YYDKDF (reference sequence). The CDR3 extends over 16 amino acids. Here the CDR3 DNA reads TGTGCCACCAGCAGAGATATCGGACGGGGACCGGAGGGCTACACCTTC. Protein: CATSRDIGRGPEGYTF.

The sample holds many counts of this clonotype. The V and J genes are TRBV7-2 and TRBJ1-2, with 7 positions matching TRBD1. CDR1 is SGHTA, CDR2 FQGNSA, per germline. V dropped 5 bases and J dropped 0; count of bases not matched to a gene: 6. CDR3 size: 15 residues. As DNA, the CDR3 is TGTGCCAGCAGCAGGACAGGCCAAGCTAACTATGGCTACACCTTC. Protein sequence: CASSRTGQANYGYTF.

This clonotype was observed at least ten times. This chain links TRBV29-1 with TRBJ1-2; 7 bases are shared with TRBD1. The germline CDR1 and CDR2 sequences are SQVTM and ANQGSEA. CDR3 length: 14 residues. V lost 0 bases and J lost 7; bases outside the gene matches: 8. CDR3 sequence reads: CSVEDGYRGGGYTF. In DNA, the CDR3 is TGCAGCGTTGAAGATGGGTACAGGGGAGGTGGCTACACCTTC.

This CDR3 reads CSARDFEATGANVLTF. The CDR3 bases are TGCAGTGCTAGAGATTTCGAAGCGACAGGGGCCAACGTCCTGACTTTC. This rearrangement joins TRBV20-1 to TRBJ2-6; D is uncertain. The CDR3 spans 16 residues. From germline, CDR1 is DFQATT and CDR2 SNEGSKA (reference sequence). Trimming stripped 0 bases from V and 4 bases from J, with 13 bases between.

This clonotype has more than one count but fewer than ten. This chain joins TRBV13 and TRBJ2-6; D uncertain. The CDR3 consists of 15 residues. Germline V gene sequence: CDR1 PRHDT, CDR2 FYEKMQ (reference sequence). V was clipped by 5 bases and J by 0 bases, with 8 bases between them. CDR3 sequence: CASSALNSGANVLTF. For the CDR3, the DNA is TGTGCCAGCAGCGCATTAAACTCTGGGGCCAACGTCCTGACTTTC.

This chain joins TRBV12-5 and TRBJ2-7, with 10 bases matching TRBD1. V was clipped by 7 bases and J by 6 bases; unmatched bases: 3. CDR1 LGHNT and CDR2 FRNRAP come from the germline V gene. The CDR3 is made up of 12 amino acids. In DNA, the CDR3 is TGTGCTAGTGCACGGGACAGGGGCGAGCAGTACTTC. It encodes CASARDRGEQYF.

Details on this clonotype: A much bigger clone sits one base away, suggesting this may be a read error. The CDR3 nucleotides read TGTGCCAGCAGCTCCGGGACAGGAGAGATCCAGTACTTC. Translated, it gives CASSSGTGEIQYF. This chain joins TRBV7-2 and TRBJ2-5; TRBD1 agrees at 8 bases. The V gene's germline CDR1 is SGHTA and CDR2 FQGNSA. The CDR3 loop spans 13 amino acids.

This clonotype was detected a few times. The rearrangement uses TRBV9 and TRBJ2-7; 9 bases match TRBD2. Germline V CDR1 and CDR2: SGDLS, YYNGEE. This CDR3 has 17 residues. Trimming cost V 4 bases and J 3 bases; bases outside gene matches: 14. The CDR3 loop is CASSQDPGLAGIYEQYF. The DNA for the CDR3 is TGTGCCAGCAGCCAAGATCCGGGGCTAGCGGGGATCTACGAGCAGTACTTC. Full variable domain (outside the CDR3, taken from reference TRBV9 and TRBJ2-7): DSGVTQTPKHLITATGQRVTLRCSPRSGDLSVYWYQQSLDQGLQFLIQYYNGEERAKGNILERFSAQQFPDLHSELNLSSLELGDSALYFCASSQDPGLAGIYEQYFGPGTRLTVT.

This CDR3 is CASSLGQGMVTIYF. In DNA form, the CDR3 reads TGTGCCAGCAGCCTCGGACAGGGAATGGTAACCATATATTTT. The V gene is TRBV2, the J gene TRBJ1-3; 8 bases agree with TRBD1. The V gene end was trimmed by 6 bases and the J gene end by 10 bases; junction bases not matched to a gene: 11. Germline CDR1 SNHLY, CDR2 FYNNEI. The CDR3 runs to 14 residues.

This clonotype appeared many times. The CDR3 here is CASKFVENTGELFF. The CDR3 region has the DNA TGTGCCAGCAAGTTTGTCGAGAACACCGGGGAGCTGTTTTTT. The genes are TRBV7-9 and TRBJ2-2; D is unclear. V lost 7 bases and J 1 base, leaving 10 bases between the germline ends. CDR1 and CDR2 (germline): SEHNR, FQNEAQ (reference sequence). The CDR3 loop spans 14 amino acids.

The CDR3 DNA follows: TGTGCCAGCAGTTTATGGTGGCAGTTCGGGCAGCCCCAGCAGTACTTC. It codes for CASSLWWQFGQPQQYF. The rearrangement joins TRBV28 to TRBJ2-7, with D unclear. From germline, CDR1 is MDHEN and CDR2 SYDVKM. With 0 bases removed from V and 8 bases from J, the gap between germline ends came to 20 bases. The CDR3 covers 16 residues.

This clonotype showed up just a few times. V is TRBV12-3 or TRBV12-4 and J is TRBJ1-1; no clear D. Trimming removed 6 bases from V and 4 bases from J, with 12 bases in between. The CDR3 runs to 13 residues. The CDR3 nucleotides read TGTGCCAGCAGCAAGTCCTTAGGCACTGAAGCTTTCTTT. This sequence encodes CASSKSLGTEAFF.